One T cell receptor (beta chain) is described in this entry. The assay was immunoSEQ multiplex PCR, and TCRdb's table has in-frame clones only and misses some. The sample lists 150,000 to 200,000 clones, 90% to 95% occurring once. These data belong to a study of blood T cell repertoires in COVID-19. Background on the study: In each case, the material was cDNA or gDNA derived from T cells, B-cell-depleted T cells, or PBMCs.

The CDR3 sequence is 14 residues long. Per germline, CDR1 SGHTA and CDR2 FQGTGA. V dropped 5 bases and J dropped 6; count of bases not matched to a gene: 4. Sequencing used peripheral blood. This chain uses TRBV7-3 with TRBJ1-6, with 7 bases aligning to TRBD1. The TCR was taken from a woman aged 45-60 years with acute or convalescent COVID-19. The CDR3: CASSADRANSPLHF. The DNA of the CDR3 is TGTGCCAGCAGCGCTGACAGGGCTAATTCACCCCTCCACTTT.